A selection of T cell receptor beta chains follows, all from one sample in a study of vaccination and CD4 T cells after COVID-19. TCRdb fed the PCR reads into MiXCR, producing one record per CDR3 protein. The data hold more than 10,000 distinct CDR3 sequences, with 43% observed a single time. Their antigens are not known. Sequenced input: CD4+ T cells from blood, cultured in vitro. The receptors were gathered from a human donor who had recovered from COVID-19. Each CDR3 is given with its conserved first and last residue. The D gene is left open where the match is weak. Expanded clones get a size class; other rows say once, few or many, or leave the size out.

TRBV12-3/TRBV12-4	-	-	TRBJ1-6	TGTGCCAGCAGTATGAAGGGCTCGGGGGATTCACCCCTCCACTTT	CASSMKGSGDSPLHF
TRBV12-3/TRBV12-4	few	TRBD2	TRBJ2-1	TGTGCCAGCACCCTACTAGCGGGGGTGGATGAGCAGTTCTTC	CASTLLAGVDEQFF
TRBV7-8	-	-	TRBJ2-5	TGTGCCAGCAGCCACGGGACTTCCCAAGAGACCCAGTACTTC	CASSHGTSQETQYF
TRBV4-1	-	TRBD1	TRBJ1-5	TGCGCCAGCAGCCAGGGGACAGGGTTTCAGCCCCAGCATTTT	CASSQGTGFQPQHF
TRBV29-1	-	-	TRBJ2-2	TGCAGCGTACCGACAACTACGAACACCGGGGAGCTGTTTTTT	CSVPTTTNTGELFF
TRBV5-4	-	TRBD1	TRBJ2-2	TGTGCCAGCAGCCGAACACTAGGGGGCCGCACCGGGGAGCTGTTTTTT	CASSRTLGGRTGELFF
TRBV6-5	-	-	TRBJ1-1	TGTGCCAGCAGTTACTCGGGGGTAACTGAAGCTTTCTTT	CASSYSGVTEAFF
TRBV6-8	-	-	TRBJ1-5	TGTGCCAGCAGTTGTGCCCTCGGATATGTGGACAGCCTCTATAGCAATCAGCCCCAGCATTTT	CASSCALGYVDSLYSNQPQHF
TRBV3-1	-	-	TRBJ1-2	TGTGCCAGCAGCCAAGATAATGAAAGACGGTATGGCTACACCTTC	CASSQDNERRYGYTF
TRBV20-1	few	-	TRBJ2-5	TGCAGTGCTACCCCCTGGAATCAAGAGACCCAGTACTTC	CSATPWNQETQYF
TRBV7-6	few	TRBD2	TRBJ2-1	TGTGCCAGCAGCAAATCTAGCGGGGGTGTTTATGAGCAGTTCTTC	CASSKSSGGVYEQFF
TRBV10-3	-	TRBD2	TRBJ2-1	TGTGCCATCAGTGAGTCCGGGACTAGCGGGGGGCGCTCCTACAATGAGCAGTTCTTC	CAISESGTSGGRSYNEQFF
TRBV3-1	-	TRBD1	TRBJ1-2	TGTGCCAGCAGCCCTGGACAGGGAGGCTACACCTTC	CASSPGQGGYTF
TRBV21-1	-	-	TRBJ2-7	TGTGCCAGCAGCGTTAACCGCTACTACGAGCAGTACTTC	CASSVNRYYEQYF
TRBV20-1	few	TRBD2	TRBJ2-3	TGCAGTGCTAGCCCCCGCCATACTAGGGGACTAACAGATACGCAGTATTTT	CSASPRHTRGLTDTQYF
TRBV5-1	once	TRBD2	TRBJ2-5	TGCGCCAGCAGCTCACCGGACTTCGTCCTAGCGGGGGGGCTCTGGCAAGAGACCCAGTACTTC	CASSSPDFVLAGGLWQETQYF
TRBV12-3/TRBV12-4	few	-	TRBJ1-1	TGTGCCAGCAGCCGGCTCAGGGGTACTGAAGCTTTCTTT	CASSRLRGTEAFF
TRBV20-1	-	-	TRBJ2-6	TGCAGTGTCCCCCTTAATCCTGGGGCCAACGTCCTGACTTTC	CSVPLNPGANVLTF
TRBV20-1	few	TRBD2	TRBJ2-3	TGCAGTGCTAGAGATCGGCGCGGGGGGGCTCCAGATACGCAGTATTTT	CSARDRRGGAPDTQYF
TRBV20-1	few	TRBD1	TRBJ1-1	TGCAGTGCGCTAGTGGGACAGTCCCACACTGAGGCTTTCTTT	CSALVGQSHTEAFF
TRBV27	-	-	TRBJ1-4	TGTGCCAGCAGTTTCAGGTCAACTAATGAAAAACTGTTTTTT	CASSFRSTNEKLFF
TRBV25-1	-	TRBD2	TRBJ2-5	TGTGCCAGCAGTCCGACTAGCGGGGGACTACAAGAGACCCAGTACTTC	CASSPTSGGLQETQYF
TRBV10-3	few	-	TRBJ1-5	TGTGCCATCAGCCCGGACAAGGGGAAGCCCCAGCATTTT	CAISPDKGKPQHF
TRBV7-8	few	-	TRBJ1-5	TGTGCCAGCAGTCACGGGACTTTTAGCAATCAGCCCCAGCATTTT	CASSHGTFSNQPQHF
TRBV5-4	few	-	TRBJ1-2	TGTGCCAGCAGCTTGGACTGGTATCAGGGAAGCTCCTTC	CASSLDWYQGSSF
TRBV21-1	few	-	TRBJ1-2	TGTGCCAGCACCCGGACAGGGAACTATGGCTACACCTTC	CASTRTGNYGYTF
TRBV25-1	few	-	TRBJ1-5	TGTGCCAGCAGTGAATCCGGGGCTGGGGGTCAGCCCCAGCATTTT	CASSESGAGGQPQHF
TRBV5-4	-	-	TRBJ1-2	TGTGCCAGCAGGCGTGGGGGGGAAGATAACTATGGCTACACCTTC	CASRRGGEDNYGYTF
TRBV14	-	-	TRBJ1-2	TGTGCCAGCAGCCAAGATTTGAGCTATGGCTACACCTTC	CASSQDLSYGYTF